These T cell receptor beta chains were read from a single sample in a study of T cells after yellow fever vaccination. TCRdb used MiXCR to reprocess the 5' RACE reads, holding one entry per CDR3 protein. The sample contains about 85,000 distinct CDR3 sequences, 10% to 15% of which appear only once. The material sequenced was CD8+ T cells not binding an NS4B(214-222) dextramer, sorted from PBMCs, taken approximately 20 days after the first yellow fever vaccination. Every receptor here comes from a man younger than 30 who received the YFV17D yellow fever vaccine. Each CDR3 is given with its conserved first and last residue. Each record gives: J gene, V gene, CDR3 length, clone size, D gene, CDR3 protein, CDR3 DNA. A D gene is named only where the DNA matches it firmly. Only part of the rows carry a size: once, few, many, or a class if the clone is expanded.

>TRBJ1-1|TRBV11-2|13|few|-
CASSLDNGPEAFF
TGTGCCAGCAGCTTAGATAATGGTCCTGAAGCTTTCTTT
>TRBJ1-5|TRBV6-1|13|-|-
CASNKRGRPLWHF
TGTGCCAGCAATAAGCGCGGCCGGCCTCTCTGGCATTTT
>TRBJ2-2|TRBV5-6|15|few|-
CASSLEVAYTGELFF
TGTGCCAGCAGCTTGGAGGTAGCGTACACCGGGGAGCTGTTTTTT
>TRBJ1-2|TRBV29-1|13|many|-
CSVSKGDPYGYTF
TGCAGCGTATCGAAGGGGGACCCCTATGGCTACACCTTC
>TRBJ1-2|TRBV29-1|11|-|-
CSAGRGDGYTF
TGCAGCGCTGGACGGGGGGATGGCTACACCTTC
>TRBJ2-1|TRBV10-3|10|-|-
CAIGEDEQFF
TGTGCCATCGGTGAGGATGAGCAGTTCTTC
>TRBJ1-2|TRBV25-1|13|few|-
CASSEGFNYGYTF
TGTGCCAGCAGTGAAGGGTTTAACTATGGCTACACCTTC
>TRBJ2-1|TRBV27|21|-|-
CASSPALGAGLTRGSYNEQFF
TGTGCCAGCAGTCCCGCTCTCGGCGCGGGGCTAACCCGGGGCTCCTACAATGAGCAGTTCTTC
>TRBJ2-4|TRBV13|15|few|-
CASSLTGLAKNIQYF
TGTGCCAGCAGCTTAACAGGGCTAGCCAAAAACATTCAGTACTTC
>TRBJ2-3|TRBV5-1|15|few|TRBD2
CASRWLGLAADTQYF
TGCGCCAGCAGATGGCTCGGACTAGCCGCAGATACGCAGTATTTT
>TRBJ2-7|TRBV20-1|15|-|-
CSAKDTLGRTSTQYF
TGCAGTGCTAAGGACACCCTCGGGCGGACCTCCACCCAGTACTTC
>TRBJ2-7|TRBV11-2|14|few|-
CASSATGPTYEQYF
TGTGCCAGCAGCGCCACAGGGCCTACCTACGAGCAGTACTTC
>TRBJ1-2|TRBV29-1|13|-|-
CSVEGSDHYGYTF
TGCAGCGTTGAGGGCAGCGATCACTATGGCTACACCTTC
>TRBJ2-5|TRBV11-2|15|many|-
CASSLEGSSRETQYF
TGTGCCAGCAGCTTAGAAGGCAGTTCGAGGGAGACCCAGTACTTC
>TRBJ1-4|TRBV12-3/TRBV12-4|15|-|-
CASSVMTGEVEKLFF
TGTGCCAGCAGCGTAATGACCGGGGAGGTGGAAAAACTGTTTTTT
>TRBJ2-2|TRBV20-1|15|few|TRBD1
CSARGRTGSTGELFF
TGCAGTGCTAGAGGTCGGACAGGGTCCACCGGGGAGCTGTTTTTT
>TRBJ2-7|TRBV11-2|11|few|-
CASSLLAEQYF
TGTGCCAGCAGCTTACTAGCCGAGCAGTACTTC
>TRBJ2-2|TRBV7-9|14|-|-
CASPTGETSVELFF
TGTGCCAGCCCAACGGGGGAAACCTCCGTGGAGCTGTTTTTT
>TRBJ1-2|TRBV27|12|-|-
CASSTRGRGYTF
TGTGCCAGCAGCACCCGCGGTAGGGGCTACACCTTC
>TRBJ2-2|TRBV7-6|13|-|-
CASSLAGTGELFF
TGTGCCAGCAGCTTAGCGGGCACCGGGGAGCTGTTTTTT
>TRBJ2-1|TRBV5-6|14|few|-
CAMGPEGRHNEQFF
TGTGCCATGGGCCCCGAGGGACGGCACAATGAGCAGTTCTTC
>TRBJ2-3|TRBV5-1|15|many|-
CASSPFDGGTDTQYF
TGCGCCAGCAGCCCGTTCGACGGAGGCACAGATACGCAGTATTTT